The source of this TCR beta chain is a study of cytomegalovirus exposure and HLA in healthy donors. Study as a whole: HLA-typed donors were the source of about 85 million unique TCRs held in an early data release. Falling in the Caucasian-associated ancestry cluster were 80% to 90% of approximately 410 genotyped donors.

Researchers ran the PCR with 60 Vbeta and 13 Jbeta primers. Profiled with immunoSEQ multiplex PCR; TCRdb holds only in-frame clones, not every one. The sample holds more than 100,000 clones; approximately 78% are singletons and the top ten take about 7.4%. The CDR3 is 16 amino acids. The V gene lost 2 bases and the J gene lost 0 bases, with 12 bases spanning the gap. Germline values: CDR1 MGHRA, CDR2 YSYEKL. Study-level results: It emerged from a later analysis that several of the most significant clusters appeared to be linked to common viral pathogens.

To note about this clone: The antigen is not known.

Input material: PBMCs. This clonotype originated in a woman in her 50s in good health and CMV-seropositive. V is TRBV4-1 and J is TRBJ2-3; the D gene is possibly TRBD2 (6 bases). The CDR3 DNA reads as TGCGCCAGCAGCCAAACCTTGGGGACTAGCACAGATACGCAGTATTTT. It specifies CASSQTLGTSTDTQYF.